The TCR beta chain under discussion was sequenced for a study of CD8 T cells in Susac syndrome. Random-hexamer reverse transcription was applied to about 0.5 to 1 ug RNA. MiXCR was run by TCRdb on the immunoSEQ multiplex PCR reads, yielding one entry per CDR3 protein. In the table there are around 59,000 distinct CDR3 sequences, roughly 92% of which are singletons. This clonotype has a handful of counts. The CDR3 spans 16 residues. Germline CDR1 reads SGHRS; CDR2 reads YFSETQ. The V gene end was trimmed by 0 bases and the J gene end by 5 bases; junction bases not matched to a gene: 7. This TCR was sampled from a human donor in good health. V gene TRBV5-1 combines with J gene TRBJ2-7, with TRBD1 matching 11 bases. The specimen was CD8+ T cells from PBMCs. The CDR3: CASSLEDRGLGNEQYF. CDR3 bases: TGCGCCAGCAGCTTGGAGGACAGGGGGCTTGGTAACGAGCAGTACTTC.